One sample yielded the 20 T cell receptor beta chains listed below, sequenced in a study of blood T cell repertoires in COVID-19. Clones were read by immunoSEQ multiplex PCR, and TCRdb kept only the in-frame ones, dropping some. The sample shows roughly 200,000 clones, 70% to 90% of them seen only once. Sample: peripheral blood. The receptors were sampled from a human donor with active or convalescent COVID-19. The donor label of this sample is uncertain.

The genes are TRBV7-6 and TRBJ2-7, with 7 bases matching TRBD2. J lost 6 bases, V lost 1 base, and 12 bases had no gene match. Germline assignment: CDR1 SGHVS and CDR2 FNYEAQ. This CDR3 spans 16 amino acids. This chain's CDR3 is CASSLEAGLTWGEQYF. The CDR3 nucleotides are TGTGCCAGCAGCTTAGAAGCGGGATTAACGTGGGGCGAGCAGTACTTC.

This rearrangement joins TRBV20-1 to TRBJ2-7; D is unclear. The CDR3 covers 11 residues. Germline V gene sequence: CDR1 DFQATT, CDR2 SNEGSKA (reference sequence). The germline V and J ends were trimmed by 5 bases and 0 bases, with 5 bases remaining between them. CDR3 protein: CSAGPSYEQYF. The CDR3 nucleotides are TGCAGTGCTGGGCCCTCCTACGAGCAGTACTTC.

The chain carries TRBV15 and TRBJ1-3, with TRBD1 matching 10 bases. The CDR3 loop spans 16 amino acids. CDR1 LNHNV and CDR2 YYDKDF come from the germline V gene (reference sequence). Germline trimming cut 6 bases from V and 4 bases from J; bases unmatched to any gene: 9. This CDR3 is CATRSMGQGSGNTIYF. DNA of the CDR3: TGTGCCACCAGAAGCATGGGACAGGGGTCCGGAAACACCATATATTTT.

The CDR3 sequence is CASRFPDKWQYF. The CDR3 DNA reads TGTGCCAGCAGATTTCCGGACAAATGGCAGTACTTC. V usage is TRBV2 and J usage is TRBJ2-7, with a possible D match to TRBD1 (5 bases). This CDR3 region has 12 residues. Germline V CDR1 and CDR2: SNHLY, FYNNEI. V dropped 6 bases and J dropped 9 bases, with 15 bases sitting between them.

V gene TRBV7-9 combines with J gene TRBJ2-3; D remains ambiguous. The CDR3 consists of 12 residues. From germline, CDR1 is SEHNR and CDR2 FQNEAQ (reference sequence). V lost 5 bases and J lost 2, with 5 bases in between. The CDR3 region is CASSPHTDTQYF. CDR3 in DNA: TGTGCCAGCAGCCCCCACACAGATACGCAGTATTTT.

This clone was observed a few times. J is TRBJ1-2 and V is TRBV5-1, with TRBD1 matching 7 bases. Trimming at V came to 3 bases and at J to 6 bases, leaving 11 bases not matched to a gene. The CDR3 runs 15 residues. CDR1 is SGHRS, CDR2 YFSETQ, per germline. In DNA form, the CDR3 reads TGCGCCAGCAGCTCCACAACCTGGACAGGAGATGGCTACACCTTC. It translates to CASSSTTWTGDGYTF.

V and J are TRBV28 and TRBJ1-5, with D possibly matching TRBD1 (5 bases). Deletions cut 6 bases from V and 4 bases from J, with 16 bases between. CDR1 is MDHEN, CDR2 SYDVKM, per germline. The CDR3 consists of 15 residues. CDR3 bases: TGTGCCAGCAGCACCGGGGGGGGTAGGAATCAGCCCCAGCATTTT. Translating gives CASSTGGGRNQPQHF. Full variable domain (remainder filled in from reference TRBV28 and TRBJ1-5): DVKVTQSSRYLVKRTGEKVFLECVQDMDHENMFWYRQDPGLGLRLIYFSYDVKMKEKGDIPEGYSVSREKKERFSLILESASTNQTSMYLCASSTGGGRNQPQHFGDGTRLSIL.

The chain employs TRBV5-1 and TRBJ2-1; 8 nucleotides match TRBD2. Germline loops: CDR1 SGHRS, CDR2 YFSETQ. This CDR3 is built from 16 residues. V trimming: 3 bases; J trimming: 7 bases; junction bases outside the gene matches: 12. DNA for the CDR3: TGCGCCAGCAGCTACCTAGCGGGCCCTGCCCTAAATGAGCAGTTCTTC. Its protein product is CASSYLAGPALNEQFF.

The chain links TRBV10-3 to TRBJ1-2, with 7 bases fitting TRBD1. The germline gives CDR1 ENHRY, CDR2 SYGVKD. The CDR3 is 18 amino acids. Unmatched junction bases numbered 24, after V lost 8 bases and J lost 6 bases. The CDR3 spells CAIPQPGDSYTLGDGYTF. CDR3 in DNA: TGTGCCATCCCCCAGCCGGGGGACAGCTACACCCTGGGGGATGGCTACACCTTC.

The chain links TRBV7-9 to TRBJ2-7; 10 bases map to TRBD2. Germline CDR1 and CDR2: SEHNR and FQNEAQ (reference sequence). With V trimmed by 5 bases and J by 2 bases, 9 bases remained unmatched. The CDR3 loop spans 16 amino acids. CDR3 nucleotide sequence: TGTGCCAGCAGCCCCCGGGCTAGCGGGGGCACCTACGAGCAGTACTTC. It encodes CASSPRASGGTYEQYF.

The chain couples TRBV7-3 to TRBJ2-2; D unclear. The germline gives CDR1 SGHTA, CDR2 FQGTGA. CDR3 length equals 17 residues. V was shortened by 1 base and J by 1 base, with 13 bases between the two germline ends. CDR3 sequence: CASSLNVLTENTGELFF. CDR3 in DNA: TGTGCCAGCAGCTTAAACGTTTTAACAGAGAACACCGGGGAGCTGTTTTTT.

The sample holds a few counts of this clone. CDR3 nucleotides: TGTGCCAGCAGCCGCCAGGGGAACACTGAAGCTTTCTTT. Residues: CASSRQGNTEAFF. The chain couples TRBV7-9 to TRBJ1-1; weak D call: TRBD1 (5 bases). Germline loops: CDR1 SEHNR, CDR2 FQNEAQ (reference sequence). The CDR3 contains 13 residues. The V gene lost 5 bases and the J gene lost 1 base, with 8 bases spanning the gap. The full variable domain, completed using reference TRBV7-9 and TRBJ1-1, is DTGVSQNPRHKITKRGQNVTFRCDPISEHNRLYWYRQTLGQGPEFLTYFQNEAQLEKSRLLSDRFSAERPKGSFSTLEIQRTEQGDSAMYLCASSRQGNTEAFFGQGTRLTVV.

J is TRBJ1-2 and V is TRBV18; 8 bases fit TRBD1. CDR1 KGHSH and CDR2 LQKENI come from the germline V gene. This CDR3 is built from 16 residues. The ends lost 0 bases at V and 6 bases at J; junction bases unmatched: 9. The CDR3 DNA is TGTGCCAGCTCACCACCGATGTCCAGGGGGCAGAATGGCTACACCTTC. Translation gives CASSPPMSRGQNGYTF.

The DNA for the CDR3 is TGTGCCAGCAGTTTAAGAGCGTCAGTAGGAGCTTTCTTT. Amino acids: CASSLRASVGAFF. The chain couples TRBV27 to TRBJ1-1, with D unclear. V was shortened by 2 bases and J by 10 bases, with 14 bases between the two germline ends. Germline CDR1 MNHEY, CDR2 SMNVEV (reference sequence). The CDR3 has 13 residues.

The CDR3 sequence is CASSLGRGVSNIQYF. As DNA, the CDR3 is TGTGCCAGCAGCTTAGGCAGGGGAGTGTCAAACATTCAGTACTTC. This chain links TRBV13 with TRBJ2-4, with a weak D call TRBD1 (6 bases). There are 15 residues in the CDR3. Germline CDR1 is PRHDT and CDR2 is FYEKMQ (reference sequence). V lost 0 bases, J lost 6 bases, and 12 bases lay in between. Looking up the rest from reference TRBV13 and TRBJ2-4 gives the full variable domain: AAGVIQSPRHLIKEKRETATLKCYPIPRHDTVYWYQQGPGQDPQFLISFYEKMQSDKGSIPDRFSAQQFSDYHSELNMSSLELGDSALYFCASSLGRGVSNIQYFGAGTRLSVL.

The CDR3 reads CASSFSEAGANVLTF. In nucleotides, the CDR3 is TGTGCCAGCAGTTTCTCTGAGGCTGGGGCCAACGTCCTGACTTTC. The gene calls are TRBV6-2 or TRBV6-3 and TRBJ2-6; D is unclear. Germline CDR1 reads MNHEY; CDR2 reads SVGEGT. The CDR3 spans 15 residues. V shed 4 bases and J shed 2 bases, with 9 bases lying between them.

In this sample, this clone turned up once. This rearrangement joins TRBV9 to TRBJ2-5; 11 bases agree with TRBD2. Germline V gives CDR1 SGDLS, CDR2 YYNGEE. J lost 5 bases, V lost 3 bases, and 3 bases had no gene match. The CDR3 spans 14 residues. CDR3 sequence reads: CASSGGTSGETQYF. CDR3 bases: TGTGCCAGCAGCGGAGGGACTAGCGGTGAGACCCAGTACTTC.

V gene TRBV7-9 combines with J gene TRBJ2-1; the match to TRBD1 covers 7 bases. J was trimmed by 4 bases and V by 1 base; bases with no gene match: 7. CDR3 length equals 16 residues. Germline V gene lookup returns CDR1 SEHNR and CDR2 FQNEAQ (reference sequence). The CDR3, as DNA: TGTGCCAGCAGCTTAGGGGCCGGGACAGAATACAATGAGCAGTTCTTC. Encoded protein: CASSLGAGTEYNEQFF.

The chain is built from TRBV13 and TRBJ2-1; maybe TRBD2 (6 bases). The germline gives CDR1 PRHDT, CDR2 FYEKMQ (reference sequence). The CDR3 loop spans 12 amino acids. Trimming removed 6 bases at V and 7 bases at J, with 10 bases between. The CDR3 bases are TGTGCCAGCAGTTTGCGGGGAAATGAGCAGTTCTTC. It yields the protein CASSLRGNEQFF.

This sequence joins TRBV5-1 and TRBJ1-1, with TRBD1 matching 7 bases. Unmatched junction bases numbered 3, after V lost 3 bases and J lost 1 base. This CDR3 has 14 residues. CDR1 SGHRS and CDR2 YFSETQ come from the germline V gene. CDR3 sequence reads: CASSYRGSNTEAFF. The CDR3 DNA sequence: TGCGCCAGCAGCTACAGGGGTTCGAACACTGAAGCTTTCTTT.